This record looks at one T cell receptor (beta chain) sequence and its context. This sample was taken from a study of chronic HIV infection and antiretroviral therapy. The J segment lost 4 bases and the V segment lost 7 bases, leaving 8 bases of the junction unmatched. Germline lookup yields CDR1 SGHTA and CDR2 FQGNSA. The CDR3 has 14 residues. A single record per CDR3 protein comes from TCRdb applying MiXCR to the 5' RACE reads. Here the sample spans 40,000 to 50,000 distinct CDR3 sequences, 19% being singletons. This chain connects TRBV7-2 to TRBJ2-5, with 8 bases aligning to TRBD2. This sequence originates from an adult who had HIV and had not received antiretroviral therapy, or was an uninfected healthy control (not recorded which). The sample comprised peripheral blood. CDR3 protein: CASNLLAGRETQYF. The CDR3 region has the DNA TGTGCCAGCAACCTCCTAGCGGGCCGAGAGACCCAGTACTTC.